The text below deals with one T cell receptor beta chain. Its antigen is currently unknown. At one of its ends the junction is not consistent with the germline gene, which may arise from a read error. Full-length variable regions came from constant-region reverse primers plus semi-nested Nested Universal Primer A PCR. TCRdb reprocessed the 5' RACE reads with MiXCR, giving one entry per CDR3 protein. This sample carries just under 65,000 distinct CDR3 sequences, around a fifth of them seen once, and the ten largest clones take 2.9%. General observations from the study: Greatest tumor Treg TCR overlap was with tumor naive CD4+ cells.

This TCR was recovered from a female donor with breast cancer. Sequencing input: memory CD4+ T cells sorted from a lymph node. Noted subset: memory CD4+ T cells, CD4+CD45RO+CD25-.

CDR3 in amino acids: CTSTDLAGYAYEQYF. CDR3 sequence (DNA): TGTACCAGCACCGACCTAGCGGGATACGCCTACGAGCAGTACTTC. The chain recombines TRBV5-5 with TRBJ2-7; 9 bases align to TRBD2. Germline CDR1 is SGHKS and CDR2 is YYEKEE (reference sequence). The CDR3 spans 15 residues.